A selection of T cell receptor beta chains follows, all from one sample in a study of blood T cell repertoires in COVID-19. The data were produced by immunoSEQ multiplex PCR, yet TCRdb's version contains in-frame clones alone and is incomplete. The profile shows some 220,000 clones, 70% to 90% of them singletons. The sequenced material came from peripheral blood. Receptor source: a human donor in a cohort sampled during active COVID-19. Both conserved end residues are part of each CDR3. Fields, in order: D gene, clone size, J gene, V gene, CDR3 DNA, CDR3 protein. D genes are given only for firm matches. Clone size, where shown, is once, few, many, or a class for clones that have expanded.

D: .
size: .
J: TRBJ1-5
V: TRBV28
DNA: TGTGCCAGCAGTTTAATGGGGGGGGGTCAGCCCCAGCATTTT
CDR3: CASSLMGGGQPQHF

D: .
size: few
J: TRBJ2-1
V: TRBV3-1/TRBV3-2
DNA: TGTGCCAGCAGCCATCTCGGGGATGCGGGCAATGAGCAGTTCTTC
CDR3: CASSHLGDAGNEQFF

D: .
size: .
J: TRBJ1-2
V: TRBV7-2
DNA: TGTGCCAGCAGCTCCAGACAGGCAACAAGCTACACCTTC
CDR3: CASSSRQATSYTF

D: .
size: .
J: TRBJ1-5
V: TRBV6-2/TRBV6-3
DNA: TGTGCCAGCAGTTCCGATGTAGGGGGCAATCAGCCCCAGCATTTT
CDR3: CASSSDVGGNQPQHF

D: TRBD2
size: .
J: TRBJ2-2
V: TRBV28
DNA: TGTGCCAGCAGTTTGGGGACTAGCGGGACTGGGGAGCTGTTTTTT
CDR3: CASSLGTSGTGELFF

D: TRBD2
size: .
J: TRBJ2-3
V: TRBV24-1
DNA: TGTGCCACCAGTGATTTGGTCAGCGGGGGGGCCACAGATACGCAGTATTTT
CDR3: CATSDLVSGGATDTQYF

D: .
size: .
J: TRBJ1-5
V: TRBV19
DNA: TGTGCCAGTAGTATCGAGGATAGCAATCAGCCCCAGCATTTT
CDR3: CASSIEDSNQPQHF

D: .
size: .
J: TRBJ2-3
V: TRBV4-2
DNA: TGTGCCAGCAGCCAAGAGGTAGCGGACACAGATACGCAGTATTTT
CDR3: CASSQEVADTDTQYF

D: TRBD2
size: few
J: TRBJ2-3
V: TRBV5-1
DNA: TGCGCCAGCAGAACTAGCGGACTGATGGATACGCAGTATTTT
CDR3: CASRTSGLMDTQYF

D: .
size: few
J: TRBJ1-1
V: TRBV18
DNA: TGTGCCAGCTCACCCTTGACAGGTATGGAACCTGAAGCTTTCTTT
CDR3: CASSPLTGMEPEAFF

D: .
size: .
J: TRBJ2-5
V: TRBV3-1/TRBV3-2
DNA: TGTGCCAGCAGCCAAGTAGTGGAAGAGACCCAGTACTTC
CDR3: CASSQVVEETQYF

D: .
size: once
J: TRBJ1-2
V: TRBV19
DNA: TGTGCCAGTAGTATGATCTATGAAGGCTACACCTTC
CDR3: CASSMIYEGYTF

D: .
size: .
J: TRBJ1-1
V: TRBV18
DNA: TGTGCCAGCTCACCAGTCGGGAACACTGAAGCTTTCTTT
CDR3: CASSPVGNTEAFF

D: .
size: .
J: TRBJ1-5
V: TRBV5-1
DNA: TGCGCCAGCAGCCCCTCGGGAGGACAGCCCCAGCATTTT
CDR3: CASSPSGGQPQHF

D: TRBD1
size: few
J: TRBJ1-1
V: TRBV7-3
DNA: TGTGCCAGCACGGGACAGGGCTCGAACACTGAAGCTTTCTTT
CDR3: CASTGQGSNTEAFF

D: .
size: .
J: TRBJ2-7
V: TRBV7-2
DNA: TGTGCCAGCAGCGTAGACAGTACCTCCTACGAGCAGTACTTC
CDR3: CASSVDSTSYEQYF

D: .
size: .
J: TRBJ1-2
V: TRBV28
DNA: TGTGCCAGCAGCCCCCCCGGGGAGAGCTATGGCTACACCTTC
CDR3: CASSPPGESYGYTF

D: TRBD2
size: .
J: TRBJ2-1
V: TRBV2
DNA: TGTGCCGGAAAAACTAGCGGGATTATAAATGAGCAGTTCTTC
CDR3: CAGKTSGIINEQFF

D: TRBD2
size: .
J: TRBJ2-7
V: TRBV6-5
DNA: TGTGCCAGCAGTTTCCGTGAGCGGGACTACGAGCAGTACTTC
CDR3: CASSFRERDYEQYF

D: .
size: .
J: TRBJ2-5
V: TRBV9
DNA: TGTGCCAGCAGCGTAACTTATCAAGAGACCCAGTACTTC
CDR3: CASSVTYQETQYF

D: TRBD1
size: .
J: TRBJ2-1
V: TRBV24-1
DNA: TGTGCCACCAGTGATCGACAGGGGGCAGAGAATGAGCAGTTCTTC
CDR3: CATSDRQGAENEQFF

D: TRBD1
size: .
J: TRBJ2-5
V: TRBV23-1
DNA: TGCGCCAGGGGGACAGGGTGGAAGGAGGGGACCCAGTACTTC
CDR3: CARGTGWKEGTQYF

D: TRBD2
size: .
J: TRBJ2-7
V: TRBV23-1
DNA: TGCGCCAGCATCCCCCGGGGAGGGTGGAACGAGCAGTACTTC
CDR3: CASIPRGGWNEQYF

D: TRBD2
size: .
J: TRBJ2-7
V: TRBV6-2/TRBV6-3
DNA: TGTGCCAGCAGTGAGACTAGCGGGAGTGGCCACGAGCAGTACTTC
CDR3: CASSETSGSGHEQYF

D: .
size: few
J: TRBJ1-2
V: TRBV27
DNA: TGTGCCAGCAATCCGACAGGCGGTGGTGGCTACACCTTC
CDR3: CASNPTGGGGYTF

D: .
size: .
J: TRBJ2-7
V: TRBV20-1
DNA: TGCATATCCGGACTTATCGAGCAGTACTTC
CDR3: CISGLIEQYF

D: TRBD1
size: .
J: TRBJ1-3
V: TRBV25-1
DNA: TGTGCCAGCAGCCGATGGGACCATCAGGGGGCTGGAAACACCATATATTTT
CDR3: CASSRWDHQGAGNTIYF

D: TRBD2
size: .
J: TRBJ2-1
V: TRBV5-6
DNA: TGTGCCAGCAGCTCCGGGACTAGCGGGAGTAGGTCCTACAATGAGCAGTTCTTC
CDR3: CASSSGTSGSRSYNEQFF

D: TRBD2
size: .
J: TRBJ2-5
V: TRBV5-1
DNA: TGCGCCAGCAGCCCCGGGACTAGCGGGACGGAGACCCAGTACTTC
CDR3: CASSPGTSGTETQYF

D: .
size: .
J: TRBJ2-5
V: TRBV11-3
DNA: TGTGCCAGCAGCTTAGAGGGGGCCCAAGAGACCCAGTACTTC
CDR3: CASSLEGAQETQYF

D: .
size: .
J: TRBJ1-4
V: TRBV5-4
DNA: TGTGCCAGCAGCTCCGGACAGTTGAGAACTAATGAAAAACTGTTTTTT
CDR3: CASSSGQLRTNEKLFF

D: TRBD2
size: .
J: TRBJ2-1
V: TRBV6-2/TRBV6-3
DNA: TGTGCCAGCAGCACTAGCGGGGGTTCTTACAATGAGCAGTTCTTC
CDR3: CASSTSGGSYNEQFF

D: TRBD2
size: .
J: TRBJ2-7
V: TRBV5-1
DNA: TGCGCCAGCAGCTTGAGGGCGGGAGGCACCCACGAGCAGTACTTC
CDR3: CASSLRAGGTHEQYF

D: .
size: .
J: TRBJ1-2
V: TRBV27
DNA: TGTGCCAGCAGTTACGATGGGGGGTACCGCACCTTC
CDR3: CASSYDGGYRTF

D: .
size: few
J: TRBJ2-7
V: TRBV4-2
DNA: TGTGCCAGCAGCCAAGTGGGAGAACCCTACGAGCAGTACTTC
CDR3: CASSQVGEPYEQYF

D: TRBD2
size: few
J: TRBJ2-3
V: TRBV5-1
DNA: TGCGCCAGCAGCTTGGGGACTAGCGGGGGCGGAGATACGCAGTATTTT
CDR3: CASSLGTSGGGDTQYF

D: TRBD2
size: .
J: TRBJ2-5
V: TRBV11-1
DNA: TGTGCCAGCAGCCGCGGACTAGCGGGGAACCAAGAGACCCAGTACTTC
CDR3: CASSRGLAGNQETQYF

D: .
size: .
J: TRBJ1-1
V: TRBV6-1
DNA: TGTGCCAGCAGTGAATGGGGAGTTGAAGCTTTCTTT
CDR3: CASSEWGVEAFF

D: TRBD1
size: .
J: TRBJ1-5
V: TRBV9
DNA: TGTGCCAGCAGCGTCGGACAGGGCCAAAATCAGCCCCAGCATTTT
CDR3: CASSVGQGQNQPQHF

D: TRBD1
size: once
J: TRBJ1-4
V: TRBV5-4
DNA: TGTGCCAGCAGCTACAGGGGGCCAGGTGAAAAACTGTTTTTT
CDR3: CASSYRGPGEKLFF

D: TRBD1
size: .
J: TRBJ1-1
V: TRBV7-9
DNA: TGTGCCAGCATTGATAGGGACAGCAACACTGAAGCTTTCTTT
CDR3: CASIDRDSNTEAFF

D: .
size: many
J: TRBJ1-6
V: TRBV19
DNA: TGTGCCAGTAGTACGGACAGACATTCACCCCTCCACTTT
CDR3: CASSTDRHSPLHF

D: TRBD2
size: .
J: TRBJ2-1
V: TRBV7-8
DNA: TGTGCCAGCAGCTCTACTAGCGGGAGTTTGCAGTTCTTC
CDR3: CASSSTSGSLQFF

D: .
size: .
J: TRBJ1-1
V: TRBV6-6
DNA: TGTGCCAGCAGTTATGTCCGACAGGTCAAGAACACTGAAGCTTTCTTT
CDR3: CASSYVRQVKNTEAFF

D: .
size: .
J: TRBJ2-7
V: TRBV3-1/TRBV3-2
DNA: TGTGCCAGCAGCCCCACCCGGGGTACGGAGTACTTC
CDR3: CASSPTRGTEYF

D: .
size: few
J: TRBJ1-1
V: TRBV9
DNA: TGTGCCAGCAGCGGCCAGACAGGGAACACTGAAGCTTTCTTT
CDR3: CASSGQTGNTEAFF

D: TRBD1
size: .
J: TRBJ2-2
V: TRBV19
DNA: TGTGCCAGTGAGGGGGCGCCAGGCACCGGGGAGCTGTTTTTT
CDR3: CASEGAPGTGELFF

D: TRBD1
size: .
J: TRBJ1-1
V: TRBV7-8
DNA: TGTGCCAGCAGCACCCAAGGACAGGGTTCGAACACTGAAGCTTTCTTT
CDR3: CASSTQGQGSNTEAFF

D: TRBD2
size: .
J: TRBJ2-5
V: TRBV28
DNA: TGTGCCAGCAGTACAATTAGCGGGTCGTTGTGGGAGACCCAGTACTTC
CDR3: CASSTISGSLWETQYF

D: TRBD1
size: .
J: TRBJ2-6
V: TRBV7-2
DNA: TGTGCCAGCAGCCCTCTCACTTACAGGGGGACTGGGGCCAACGTCCTGACTTTC
CDR3: CASSPLTYRGTGANVLTF

D: .
size: .
J: TRBJ2-1
V: TRBV5-4
DNA: TGTGCCAGCAGCCCAGACCTCGGGGGTGAGCAGTTCTTC
CDR3: CASSPDLGGEQFF

D: TRBD1
size: .
J: TRBJ1-2
V: TRBV5-6
DNA: TGTGCCAGCAGCTTTAGACAGGGGGATGGCTACACCTTC
CDR3: CASSFRQGDGYTF

D: .
size: .
J: TRBJ2-3
V: TRBV6-6
DNA: TGTGCCAGCAGTTACTCGAAAGGCGGGGTCACAGATACGCAGTATTTT
CDR3: CASSYSKGGVTDTQYF

D: .
size: .
J: TRBJ1-6
V: TRBV7-2
DNA: TGTGCCAGCAGCTTCGGGGGTAATTCACCCCTCCACTTT
CDR3: CASSFGGNSPLHF